One sample yielded the 10 T cell receptor beta chains listed below, sequenced in a study of blood T cell repertoires in COVID-19. Method: immunoSEQ multiplex PCR; TCRdb's copy keeps in-frame clones and lacks some. Of fewer than 400,000 clones in the sample, roughly 85% are singletons; the top ten hold 1.5% to 2%. The sample taken for sequencing was PBMCs or T cells enriched from blood (not recorded which). The source of these receptors is a woman aged 25 to 39 who had been exposed to COVID-19.

The J gene is TRBJ2-5, the V gene TRBV2; TRBD1 matches at 7 bases. CDR1 is SNHLY and CDR2 is FYNNEI in the germline V gene. The CDR3 spans 14 residues. Trimming cost V 10 bases and J 5 bases; bases outside gene matches: 13. In nucleotides, the CDR3 is TGTGCCACAGAAGTCGACAGGGTATCGGAGACCCAGTACTTC. It specifies CATEVDRVSETQYF. Supplemented by reference TRBV2 and TRBJ2-5, the full variable domain reads EPEVTQTPSHQVTQMGQEVILRCVPISNHLYFYWYRQILGQKVEFLVSFYNNEISEKSEIFDDQFSVERPDGSNFTLKIRSTKLEDSAMYFCATEVDRVSETQYFGPGTRLLVL.

The rearrangement links TRBV4-2 to TRBJ1-1; D might be TRBD1 (5 bases). Germline V gives CDR1 LGHNA, CDR2 YNFKEQ. This CDR3 is 13 amino acids long. The V end lost 0 bases, the J end lost 5 bases, and 7 bases lay between the germline ends. As DNA, the CDR3 is TGTGCCAGCAGCCAAGATCAGGGTACTGAAGCTTTCTTT. As protein: CASSQDQGTEAFF.

The rearrangement uses TRBV19 and TRBJ1-1, with D tentatively TRBD1 (5 bases). The CDR3 is made up of 13 amino acids. Germline V lookup: CDR1 LNHDA, CDR2 SQIVND (reference sequence). V was trimmed by 2 bases and J by 1 base, leaving 5 bases between them. This CDR3 is CASSITGNTEAFF. CDR3 nucleotides: TGTGCCAGTAGTATAACAGGGAACACTGAAGCTTTCTTT.

V is TRBV4-2 and J is TRBJ2-5; TRBD2 aligns across 11 bases. Germline V lookup: CDR1 LGHNA, CDR2 YNFKEQ. The CDR3 contains 17 residues. The V gene end was trimmed by 5 bases and the J gene end by 2 bases; junction bases not matched to a gene: 10. The CDR3 spells CASSVSGGVNSQETQYF. As DNA, the CDR3 is TGTGCCAGCAGCGTTAGCGGGGGGGTTAATTCTCAAGAGACCCAGTACTTC.

The chain recombines TRBV9 with TRBJ1-2; 9 nucleotides agree with TRBD1. CDR1 is SGDLS, CDR2 YYNGEE, per germline. J was trimmed by 2 bases and V by 4 bases; bases with no gene match: 9. The CDR3 is 16 residues long. This CDR3 is CASSTPRTGENYGYTF. The CDR3 nucleotides read TGTGCCAGCAGCACACCGAGGACAGGGGAGAACTATGGCTACACCTTC.

V gene TRBV10-1 combines with J gene TRBJ2-3; D gene ambiguous. Trimming removed 4 bases at V and 2 bases at J, with 7 bases between. Germline-derived CDR1 and CDR2 are WNHNN and SYGVQD (reference sequence). The CDR3 is made up of 13 amino acids. The CDR3 nucleotides are TGCGCCAGCAGTGGTAGAGCCACAGATACGCAGTATTTT. Translation: CASSGRATDTQYF.

The V call is TRBV5-4, the J call TRBJ1-1; 7 bases match TRBD1. The CDR3 runs 15 residues. J was trimmed by 5 bases and V by 0 bases; bases with no gene match: 7. CDR1 is SGHNT, CDR2 YYREEE, per germline (reference sequence). The chain's CDR3 is CASSLGDTGVTEAFF. CDR3 sequence (DNA): TGTGCCAGCAGCTTGGGTGATACAGGGGTAACTGAAGCTTTCTTT.

This clone has a handful of counts. The rearrangement joins TRBV27 to TRBJ2-5; tentatively, D is TRBD2 (5 bases). Germline CDR1 is MNHEY and CDR2 is SMNVEV (reference sequence). V dropped 3 bases and J dropped 4 bases, with 6 bases sitting between them. This CDR3 region has 12 residues. The CDR3 protein is CASSFRGETQYF. CDR3 in DNA: TGTGCCAGCAGTTTTCGGGGAGAGACCCAGTACTTC.

Here the CDR3 reads CASRTQGSGNTIYF. The CDR3 DNA follows: TGTGCCAGCAGGACCCAGGGATCAGGAAACACCATATATTTT. The chain links TRBV5-4 to TRBJ1-3; TRBD1 might be the D (5 bases). The V end lost 5 bases, the J end lost 4 bases, and 13 bases lay between the germline ends. Germline CDR1 and CDR2: SGHNT and YYREEE (reference sequence). CDR3 length: 14 amino acids.

This clone came up once. The chain recombines TRBV20-1 with TRBJ2-1; 7 bases match TRBD2. Germline V gene sequence: CDR1 DFQATT, CDR2 SNEGSKA (reference sequence). The CDR3 consists of 14 residues. Trimming cost V 3 bases and J 9 bases; bases outside gene matches: 11. The CDR3 region is CSASLSGMSGEQFF. CDR3 DNA sequence: TGCAGTGCTAGTTTGAGCGGGATGTCTGGTGAGCAGTTCTTC.